This T cell receptor (beta chain) is from a study of cytomegalovirus exposure and HLA in healthy donors (TCRdb year 2017). Describing the broader study: According to a later analysis, one platform produced both the roughly 130 validation repertoires and the 666 repertoires of the first cohort. The study aimed to test whether signatures of past pathogen exposure could be identified by cataloging public T cell receptors. In addition to the first cohort of 666 subjects, a separate validation cohort of 100 to 150 different subjects was used. To predict cytomegalovirus infection status, the study combined high-throughput TCR immunosequencing, statistical association of individual TCRs with disease status, and machine learning.

Comments on this clone: The clone's antigen remains unknown. There are no base qualities to consult, and no much larger clone falls within one base.

The donors belonged to the validation cohort of 90 to 150 subjects, which was separate from the roughly 700-subject first cohort. Trimming removed 3 bases from V and 1 base from J; the gene matches leave 2 bases unexplained. From the cysteine through the phenylalanine, the CDR3 covers 14 amino acids. Of all the DNA, just the CDR3 is kept, 42 bases in frame from base 1. The germline V gene supplies CDR1 MNHNS and CDR2 SASEGT. The receptor library was made with the immunoSEQ multiplex PCR assay. Regarding the original processing steps: A statistical classification framework was built for diagnosing cytomegalovirus status from the catalog of TCR beta chain sequences. TCRdb retrieved this table from immuneACCESS and kept in-frame rearrangements only. Not all clones are present; in checked studies, unresolved V genes account for under half, and no reason is known for the remainder. V and J calls and clone size are as listed in that table; D and trimming were resolved from the DNA. The sample table shows some 290,000 clones, and approximately 86% are seen once. The ten top clones hold around 0.88% of the sample.

On the study overall, not on this receptor specifically: In the study, approximately 160 TCR beta chains were listed as associated with cytomegalovirus. A later analysis had no HLA typing for the validation cohort, so co-occurrence there was scored across all 130 or so repertoires. It was suggested by the authors that the approach could potentially be generalized to other disease states and immunological phenotypes. A later analysis found that TCRs clustered in the first cohort also tended to co-occur in the 120 or so validation repertoires, with 94% of cluster scores above 0. In vitro tests confirmed that a few of the cytomegalovirus-associated TCR beta chains recognize cytomegalovirus antigens. Cytomegalovirus status was reported to be diagnosed by the classifier with high specificity and sensitivity in both the original and validation cohorts. While some public TCRs were present in many individuals, most TCR sequences turned up only very rarely across donors.

The TCR was taken from a man between 25 and 39 years old in good health and CMV-seronegative. The sequenced sample was PBMCs. The rearranged chain carries TRBV6-1 and TRBJ1-1; 7 bases in the middle match TRBD1. The sequence in DNA is TGTGCCAGCAGTGATGACAGGGCGAACACTGAAGCTTTCTTT. This sequence encodes CASSDDRANTEAFF.